Listed here are 16 T cell receptor beta chains from one sample, sequenced in a study of blood T cells in healthy people across ages. Using a J-beta primer mix together with a sample-barcoded 5' primer, a second PCR was run for roughly 6 to 12 cycles. TCRdb reprocessed the 5' RACE reads with MiXCR, giving one entry per CDR3 protein. Of around 780,000 distinct CDR3 sequences in the sample, around three fifths were seen once. The sequenced material came from blood. The receptors stem from a man aged 35-49 years in good health.

The CDR3 nucleotides are TGTGCCAGCAGTTTTGTAGTGGGATGGTCTGAGCAGTTCTTC. Amino acid sequence: CASSFVVGWSEQFF. This chain joins TRBV12-3 or TRBV12-4 and TRBJ2-1, with no clear D. The CDR3 runs to 14 residues. Trimming took 3 bases from V and 9 from J, leaving 15 bases between them.

A single count supports this clonotype. The rearrangement links TRBV6-2 or TRBV6-3 to TRBJ1-2; D is ambiguous. The germline gives CDR1 MNHEY, CDR2 SVGEGT. The CDR3 totals 14 residues. The V end was cut by 2 bases, the J end by 4 bases, with 11 bases between. Written as DNA, the CDR3 is TGTGCCAGCAGTTACCGAGAGGGAAGCTATGGCTACACCTTC. This gives the protein CASSYREGSYGYTF.

This clonotype occurred a few times. The V and J genes are TRBV7-2 and TRBJ2-4; possibly TRBD2 for D (5 bases). TRBJ2-7 explains the end of the DNA better; the J call may be wrong. The germline V gene has CDR1 SGHTA and CDR2 FQGNSA. The length of the CDR3 is 12 residues. CDR3 residues: CASSNRDYEQYF. As DNA, the CDR3 is TGTGCCAGCAGCAACCGGGACTACGAGCAGTACTTC.

The chain uses TRBV7-9 and TRBJ2-4; D is unclear. The assigned J gene may be wrong: the sequence end matches TRBJ2-7 better. Germline-derived CDR1 and CDR2 are SEHNR and FQNEAQ (reference sequence). CDR3 length: 12 amino acids. The CDR3 region is CASSLVTYEQYF. The CDR3 DNA sequence: TGTGCCAGCAGCTTAGTAACGTACGAGCAGTACTTC.

This clonotype was counted only a few times. The chain couples TRBV12-3 or TRBV12-4 to TRBJ2-1; 10 bases align to TRBD2. Trimming took 4 bases from V and 7 from J; bases not matched to a gene: 10. This CDR3 comprises 16 residues. This CDR3 is CASSWTSGLFGNEQFF. For the CDR3, the DNA is TGTGCCAGCAGTTGGACTAGCGGCCTATTCGGGAATGAGCAGTTCTTC.

In this sample, this clonotype turned up once. The chain has TRBV7-8 and TRBJ2-7; D unresolved. V lost 1 base to trimming and J lost 3 bases, with 13 bases between them. The CDR3 consists of 15 residues. Per germline, CDR1 SGHVS and CDR2 FQNEAQ. The DNA for the CDR3 is TGTGCCAGCAGCTTAGGAGGCGGCCTAATCTACGAGCAGTACTTC. This sequence encodes CASSLGGGLIYEQYF.

V and J are TRBV2 and TRBJ2-1, with 7 bases lining up with TRBD1. This CDR3 contains 14 residues. With V trimmed by 11 bases and J by 6 bases, 13 bases remained unmatched. Germline loops: CDR1 SNHLY, CDR2 FYNNEI. For the CDR3, the DNA is TGTGCCTTCCCCAGGGGACAGCCTTCCAATGAGCAGTTCTTC. Protein product: CAFPRGQPSNEQFF.

The genes are TRBV12-3 or TRBV12-4 and TRBJ1-4; D uncertain. V was shortened by 2 bases and J by 0 bases, with 10 bases between the two germline ends. This CDR3 is 16 amino acids long. The chain's CDR3 is CASSLRRQATNEKLFF. As DNA, the CDR3 is TGTGCCAGCAGTTTAAGGCGGCAAGCAACTAATGAAAAACTGTTTTTT.

The chain has TRBV20-1 and TRBJ1-2; no reliable D call. The germline V and J ends were trimmed by 6 bases and 4 bases, with 12 bases remaining between them. Germline loops: CDR1 DFQATT, CDR2 SNEGSKA (reference sequence). This CDR3 is 12 amino acids long. The CDR3 is CSADTTRYGYTF. In DNA, the CDR3 is TGCAGTGCCGATACGACACGCTATGGCTACACCTTC.

This clonotype was picked up a small number of times. The V call is TRBV28, the J call TRBJ2-2; D is unresolved. V lost 5 bases, J lost 5 bases, and 6 bases lay in between. CDR1 is MDHEN, CDR2 SYDVKM, per germline. This CDR3 spans 12 amino acids. Here the CDR3 DNA reads TGTGCCAGCAGTATTTATACCGGGGAGCTGTTTTTT. This codes for CASSIYTGELFF. Full variable domain (rest looked up from reference TRBV28 and TRBJ2-2): DVKVTQSSRYLVKRTGEKVFLECVQDMDHENMFWYRQDPGLGLRLIYFSYDVKMKEKGDIPEGYSVSREKKERFSLILESASTNQTSMYLCASSIYTGELFFGEGSRLTVL.

Concerning this clonotype: The germline gene is not matched at one end of the junction; a read error may be the cause. V gene TRBV20-1 combines with J gene TRBJ2-5, with D perhaps matching TRBD1 (5 bases). Germline V lookup: CDR1 DFQATT, CDR2 SNEGSKA (reference sequence). CDR3 length equals 14 residues. The CDR3 loop reads CSARPAGSVETQYF. CDR3 nucleotide sequence: TGCAGTGCCCGCCCCGCAGGGTCTGTGGAGACCCAGTACTTT.

This clonotype was detected a few times. V is TRBV15 and J is TRBJ1-5; TRBD1 might be the D (5 bases). The CDR3 has 17 amino acids. The germline CDR1 and CDR2 sequences are LNHNV and YYDKDF (reference sequence). V shed 5 bases and J shed 6 bases, with 23 bases lying between them. This chain's CDR3 is CATSFHAGTAARQPQHF. The CDR3, as DNA: TGTGCCACCAGCTTCCACGCGGGGACGGCTGCTCGTCAGCCCCAGCATTTT.

The V and J genes are TRBV5-1 and TRBJ2-1, with D unclear. The V gene's germline CDR1 is SGHRS and CDR2 YFSETQ. V was cut by 3 bases and J by 4 bases, with 11 bases left in between. There are 14 residues in the CDR3. The CDR3 region is CASSSWNEYNEQFF. The CDR3 coding sequence is TGCGCCAGCAGCTCCTGGAACGAATACAATGAGCAGTTCTTC.

This clonotype was detected a few times. CDR3 nucleotides: TGTGCCAGCAGATACGGTGATAAGGGAGGATATCAGCCCCAGCATTTT. It is translated as CASRYGDKGGYQPQHF. V is TRBV9 and J is TRBJ1-5; D gene unclear. Germline V gene sequence: CDR1 SGDLS, CDR2 YYNGEE. This CDR3 is 16 amino acids long. The V end lost 5 bases, the J end lost 5 bases, and 20 bases lay between the germline ends.

The chain recombines TRBV28 with TRBJ2-3; weak D call: TRBD2 (6 bases). CDR1 and CDR2 (germline): MDHEN, SYDVKM. This CDR3 has 14 residues. V dropped 6 bases and J dropped 5 bases, with 15 bases sitting between them. CDR3 loop: CASSSYGGGDTQYF. The CDR3 DNA is TGTGCCAGCAGCTCCTACGGGGGTGGAGATACGCAGTATTTT.

This clonotype was picked up a small number of times. The chain carries TRBV11-3 and TRBJ2-7; 14 bases are shared with TRBD2. CDR1 is SGHNT and CDR2 is YENEEA in the germline V gene. The CDR3 covers 21 residues. The trim removed 0 bases at V and 1 base at J, leaving 14 bases unmatched. The CDR3 loop reads CASSLDRGPGLAGEGSYEQYF. CDR3 sequence (DNA): TGTGCCAGCAGCTTAGATAGAGGGCCGGGACTAGCGGGAGAAGGGTCCTACGAGCAGTACTTC.